This TCR beta chain originates from a study of cytomegalovirus exposure and HLA in healthy donors. In regard to this clone: Its antigen is still unknown.

Broader study findings: Available immune exposure information covered CMV serostatus only. Accurate prediction of HLA-A and HLA-B alleles (for most subjects) was reportedly achieved from TCR beta sequences.

Trimming shortened V by 6 bases and J by 1 base, and 13 bases separated the two germline ends. Germline V gene data show CDR1 as MNHEY and CDR2 as SVGAGI. This CDR3 contains 15 residues. The PCR used 60 Vbeta and 13 Jbeta primers. Profiling relied on immunoSEQ multiplex PCR, and the TCRdb table lists in-frame clones only, not all of them. Of 90,000 to 110,000 clones in the sample, approximately 79% were seen once. The chain is built from TRBV6-5 and TRBJ1-5; perhaps TRBD1 as D (6 bases). The clonotype was recovered from a man under 40 in good health and CMV-seropositive. Sequencing was done on a sample of PBMCs. The CDR3 loop is CASRAGAVSNQPQHF. Written as DNA, the CDR3 is TGTGCCAGCAGGGCGGGGGCGGTAAGCAATCAGCCCCAGCATTTT.